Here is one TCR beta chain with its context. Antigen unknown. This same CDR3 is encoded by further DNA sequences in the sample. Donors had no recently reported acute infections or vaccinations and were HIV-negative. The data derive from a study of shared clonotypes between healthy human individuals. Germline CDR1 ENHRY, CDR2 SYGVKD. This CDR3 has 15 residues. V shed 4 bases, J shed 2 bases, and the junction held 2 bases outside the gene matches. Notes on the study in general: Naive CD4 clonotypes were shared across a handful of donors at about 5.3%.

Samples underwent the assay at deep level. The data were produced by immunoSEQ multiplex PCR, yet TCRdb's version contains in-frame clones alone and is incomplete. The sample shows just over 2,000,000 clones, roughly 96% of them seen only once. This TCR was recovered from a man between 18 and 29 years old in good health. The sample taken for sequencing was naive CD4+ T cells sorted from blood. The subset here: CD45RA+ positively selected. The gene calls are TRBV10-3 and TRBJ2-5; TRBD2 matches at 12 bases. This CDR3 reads CAISGLAGVQETQYF. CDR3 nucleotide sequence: TGTGCCATCAGTGGACTAGCGGGGGTACAAGAGACCCAGTACTTC.